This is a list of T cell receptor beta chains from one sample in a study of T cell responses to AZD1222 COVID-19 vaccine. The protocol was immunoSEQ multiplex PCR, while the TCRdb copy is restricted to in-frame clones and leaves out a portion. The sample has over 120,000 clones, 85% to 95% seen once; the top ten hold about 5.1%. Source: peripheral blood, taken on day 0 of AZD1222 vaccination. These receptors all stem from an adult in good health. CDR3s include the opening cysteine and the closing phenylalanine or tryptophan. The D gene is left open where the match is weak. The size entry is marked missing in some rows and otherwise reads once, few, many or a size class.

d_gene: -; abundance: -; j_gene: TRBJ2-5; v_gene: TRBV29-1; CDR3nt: TGCAGCGTTGCCGGCGGAAGTTTTGAGACCCAGTACTTC; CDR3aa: CSVAGGSFETQYF
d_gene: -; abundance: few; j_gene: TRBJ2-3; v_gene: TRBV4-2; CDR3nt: TGTGCCAGCAGCCAAGAGGTCGATACGCAGTATTTT; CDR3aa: CASSQEVDTQYF
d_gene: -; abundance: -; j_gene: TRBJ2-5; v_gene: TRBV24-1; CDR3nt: TGTGCCACCAGTCCGGTAGACGGTGGGGAGACCCAGTACTTC; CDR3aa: CATSPVDGGETQYF
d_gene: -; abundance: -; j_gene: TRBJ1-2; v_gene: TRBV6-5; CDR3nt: TGTGCCAGCAGTTACGGGGACTATGGCTACACCTTC; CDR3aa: CASSYGDYGYTF
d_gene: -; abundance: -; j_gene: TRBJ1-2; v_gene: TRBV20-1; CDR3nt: TGCAGTGCTAGAAATAACTATGGCTACACCTTC; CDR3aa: CSARNNYGYTF
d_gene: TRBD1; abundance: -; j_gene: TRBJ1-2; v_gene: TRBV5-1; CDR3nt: TGCGCCAGCAGCTACGGGACAGCTATGTCTTATGGCTACACCTTC; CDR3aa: CASSYGTAMSYGYTF
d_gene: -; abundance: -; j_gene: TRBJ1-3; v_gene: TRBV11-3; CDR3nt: TGTGCCAGCAGCCCGATAGGAACAGGGAGCTCTGGAAACACCATATATTTT; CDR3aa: CASSPIGTGSSGNTIYF
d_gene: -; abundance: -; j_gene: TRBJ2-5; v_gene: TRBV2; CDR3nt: TGTGCCAGTAACCAGAGGACAGTCCAAGAGACCCAGTACTTC; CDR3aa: CASNQRTVQETQYF
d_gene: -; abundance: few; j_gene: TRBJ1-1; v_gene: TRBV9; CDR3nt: TGTGCCAGCAGCGTAGCGCTACACACTGAAGCTTTCTTT; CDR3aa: CASSVALHTEAFF
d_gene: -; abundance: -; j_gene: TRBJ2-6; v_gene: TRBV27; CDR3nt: TGTGCCAGCAAGAAGGGATCCTCTGGGGCCAACGTCCTGACTTTC; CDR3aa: CASKKGSSGANVLTF
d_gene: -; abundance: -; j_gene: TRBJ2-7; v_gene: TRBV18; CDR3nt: TGTGCCAGCTCACCACCGAAGGACTATTCCTACGAGCAGTACTTC; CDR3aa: CASSPPKDYSYEQYF
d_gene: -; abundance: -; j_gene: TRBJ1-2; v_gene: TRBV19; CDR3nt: TGTGCCAGTAGGGATAGGTCCGGGAGGGATGGCTACACCTTC; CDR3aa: CASRDRSGRDGYTF
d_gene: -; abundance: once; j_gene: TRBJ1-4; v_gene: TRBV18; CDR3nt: TGTGCCAGCTCACCACTTATGAGGGGTTCGGTAGAACTGTTTTTT; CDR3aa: CASSPLMRGSVELFF
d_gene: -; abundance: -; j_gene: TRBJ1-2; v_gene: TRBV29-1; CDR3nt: TGCAGCGTTCCCGGAGCCGGAGGGGTAACGCACCATGGCTACACCTTC; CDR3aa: CSVPGAGGVTHHGYTF
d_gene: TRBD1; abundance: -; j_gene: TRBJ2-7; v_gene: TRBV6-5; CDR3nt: TGTGCCAGCAGTAGGACAGGGTCTTCTCTCTACGAGCAGTACTTC; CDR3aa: CASSRTGSSLYEQYF
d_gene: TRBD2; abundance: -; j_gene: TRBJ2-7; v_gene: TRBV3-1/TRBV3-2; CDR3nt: TGTGCCAGCAGCCGGACTAGCCAGAACTACGAGCAGTACTTC; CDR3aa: CASSRTSQNYEQYF
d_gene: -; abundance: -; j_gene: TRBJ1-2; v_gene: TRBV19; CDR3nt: TGTGCCAGTAGTATTAAGAGGGACTCTAACTATGGCTACACCTTC; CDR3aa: CASSIKRDSNYGYTF
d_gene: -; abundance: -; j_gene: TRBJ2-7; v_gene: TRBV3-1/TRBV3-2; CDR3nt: TGTGCCAGCAGCCAAGATTTCCGAAGGAGTTACGAGCAGTACTTC; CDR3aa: CASSQDFRRSYEQYF
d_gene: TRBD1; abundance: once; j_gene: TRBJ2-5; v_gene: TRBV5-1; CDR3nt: TGCGCCAGCAGCTATTTCCGGGACAGCCAAGAGACCCAGTACTTC; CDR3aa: CASSYFRDSQETQYF
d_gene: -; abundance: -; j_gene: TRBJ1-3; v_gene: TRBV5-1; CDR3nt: TGCGCCAGCAGCTGGGGATACTCTGGAAACACCATATATTTT; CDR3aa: CASSWGYSGNTIYF
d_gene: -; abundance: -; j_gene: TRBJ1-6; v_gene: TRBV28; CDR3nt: TGTGCCAGCAGTAACAGGGTAGTGGCCTATAATTCACCCCTCCACTTT; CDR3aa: CASSNRVVAYNSPLHF
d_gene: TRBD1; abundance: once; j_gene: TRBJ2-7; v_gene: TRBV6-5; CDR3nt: TGTGCCAGCAGTTACTTCCGGGACAGGGGGACCGAGCAGTACTTC; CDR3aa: CASSYFRDRGTEQYF
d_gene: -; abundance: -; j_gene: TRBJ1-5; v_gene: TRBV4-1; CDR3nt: TGCGCCAGCAGCCAAGAGGCTCATAGGGATCAGCCCCAGCATTTT; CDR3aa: CASSQEAHRDQPQHF
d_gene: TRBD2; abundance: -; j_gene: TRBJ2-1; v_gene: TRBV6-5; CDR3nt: TGTGCCAGCAGTAAGAGCGGGAGGGTGCAGAATGAGCAGTTCTTC; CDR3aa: CASSKSGRVQNEQFF
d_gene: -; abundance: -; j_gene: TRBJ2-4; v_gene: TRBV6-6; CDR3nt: TGTGCCAGCAGCAGGGAAAACATTCAGTACTTC; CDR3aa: CASSRENIQYF
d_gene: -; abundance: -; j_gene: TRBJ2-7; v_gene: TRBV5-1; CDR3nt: TGCGCCAGCAGCGGGGGCGACGAGGGCGAGCAGTACTTC; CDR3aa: CASSGGDEGEQYF
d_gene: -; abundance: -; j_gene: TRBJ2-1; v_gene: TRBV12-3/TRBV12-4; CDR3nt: TGTGCCAGCAGTGTAGACAATGAGCAGTTCTTC; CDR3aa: CASSVDNEQFF
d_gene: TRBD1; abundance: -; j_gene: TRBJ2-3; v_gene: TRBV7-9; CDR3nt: TGTGCCAGCAGAGACAGGGGGATGTCGGATACGCAGTATTTT; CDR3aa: CASRDRGMSDTQYF
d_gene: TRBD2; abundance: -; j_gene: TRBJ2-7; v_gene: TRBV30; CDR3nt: TGTGCCTGGGGAGACGTCGGGGGGTACGAGCAGTACTTC; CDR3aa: CAWGDVGGYEQYF
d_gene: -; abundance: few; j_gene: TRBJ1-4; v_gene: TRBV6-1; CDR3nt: TGTGCCAGCAGTGAAGACTGGGTCCTTAATGAAAAACTGTTTTTT; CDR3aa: CASSEDWVLNEKLFF
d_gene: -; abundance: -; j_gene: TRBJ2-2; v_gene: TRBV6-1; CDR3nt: TGTGCCAGCAGTGAAGCAGGGACGGACGACACCGGGGAGCTGTTTTTT; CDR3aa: CASSEAGTDDTGELFF